The 14 T cell receptor beta chains given below trace back to one sample, sequenced in a study of monozygotic twins with inflammatory bowel disease. TCRdb re-analyzed the 5' RACE reads; it lists each CDR3 protein once, without DNA. The sample yields a few hundred thousand distinct CDR3 sequences, of which the top ten take up roughly 1.5%. Material: blood. The receptor set was obtained from a human donor with ulcerative colitis or Crohn's disease, or a healthy co-twin of an affected twin (not recorded which).

The rearrangement links TRBV5-1 to TRBJ2-7; without DNA, the TCRdb call of TRBD1 cannot be checked. The CDR3 totals 15 residues. Germline V gives CDR1 SGHRS, CDR2 YFSETQ. CDR3 sequence reads: CASSLYPTGGNEQYF.

V usage is TRBV12-3 or TRBV12-4 and J usage is TRBJ1-1; without DNA, the TCRdb call of TRBD1 cannot be checked. The CDR3 totals 15 residues. Here the CDR3 reads CASIGDGGMNTEAFF.

The chain couples TRBV19 to TRBJ2-2; TCRdb lists TRBD1, though no DNA is available to test this call. Germline assignment: CDR1 LNHDA and CDR2 SQIVND (reference sequence). The CDR3 runs to 16 residues. CDR3: CASSHVRGANTGELFF. The complete variable domain, with remaining parts taken from reference TRBV19 and TRBJ2-2, reads DGGITQSPKYLFRKEGQNVTLSCEQNLNHDAMYWYRQDPGQGLRLIYYSQIVNDFQKGDIAEGYSVSREKKESFPLTVTSAQKNPTAFYLCASSHVRGANTGELFFGEGSRLTVL.

This chain joins TRBV5-1 and TRBJ1-5; TCRdb designates TRBD1, a call that cannot be tested without DNA. Germline CDR1 is SGHRS and CDR2 is YFSETQ. The CDR3 has 16 amino acids. CDR3 region: CASSLQPGQVNQPQHF. Complete variable domain (other parts from reference TRBV5-1 and TRBJ1-5): KAGVTQTPRYLIKTRGQQVTLSCSPISGHRSVSWYQQTPGQGLQFLFEYFSETQRNKGNFPGRFSGRQFSNSRSEMNVSTLELGDSALYLCASSLQPGQVNQPQHFGDGTRLSIL.

V usage is TRBV7-6 and J usage is TRBJ1-1. This CDR3 spans 14 amino acids. CDR1 and CDR2 from the germline V gene are SGHVS and FNYEAQ. The chain's CDR3 is CASSLAPLNTEAFF.

This chain uses TRBV2 with TRBJ1-4; TCRdb selects TRBD1, and the lack of DNA leaves this call unchecked. CDR1 and CDR2 (germline): SNHLY, FYNNEI. This CDR3 has 16 amino acids. The CDR3 here is CASSAGTGGYFPKLFF.

This chain joins TRBV2 and TRBJ2-2; TCRdb's assignment of TRBD2 cannot be checked, as there is no DNA. CDR3 length: 14 amino acids. Germline values: CDR1 SNHLY, CDR2 FYNNEI. CDR3 loop: CASSEAEGPGELFF.

The V and J genes are TRBV2 and TRBJ1-1; the D call from TCRdb, TRBD1, cannot be confirmed without DNA. Germline CDR1 reads SNHLY; CDR2 reads FYNNEI. The length of the CDR3 is 13 residues. This chain's CDR3 is CASNRQLNTEAFF.

This chain's CDR3 is CASSLEGQGEGYTF. The J gene is TRBJ1-2, the V gene TRBV5-1; as DNA is missing, the TRBD1 call by TCRdb cannot be tested. Germline loops: CDR1 SGHRS, CDR2 YFSETQ. This CDR3 has 14 amino acids.

The rearrangement joins TRBV12-3 or TRBV12-4 to TRBJ2-3. This CDR3 region has 14 residues. CDR3 region: CASSPIGFSDTQYF.

The J gene is TRBJ1-1, the V gene TRBV12-3 or TRBV12-4. The CDR3 extends over 14 amino acids. The CDR3: CASSFGSVNTEAFF.

This rearrangement joins TRBV2 to TRBJ2-7; the D call of TRBD1 rests on TCRdb alone, since no DNA is present to check it. The germline V gene has CDR1 SNHLY and CDR2 FYNNEI. The CDR3 loop spans 14 amino acids. The CDR3: CASLGVGGPYEQYF.

The rearrangement joins TRBV7-8 to TRBJ2-2; TCRdb names TRBD1, which stays unverified in the absence of DNA. CDR1 and CDR2 from the germline V gene are SGHVS and FQNEAQ. The CDR3 runs 16 residues. The CDR3 reads CASSLQRGLNTGELFF. The whole variable domain, filled in from reference TRBV7-8 and TRBJ2-2, reads GAGVSQSPRYKVAKRGQDVALRCDPISGHVSLFWYQQALGQGPEFLTYFQNEAQLDKSGLPSDRFFAERPEGSVSTLKIQRTQQEDSAVYLCASSLQRGLNTGELFFGEGSRLTVL.

The chain couples TRBV18 to TRBJ2-7. This CDR3 comprises 14 residues. The germline V gene has CDR1 KGHSH and CDR2 LQKENI. CDR3 sequence: CASSPRASFDEQYF.